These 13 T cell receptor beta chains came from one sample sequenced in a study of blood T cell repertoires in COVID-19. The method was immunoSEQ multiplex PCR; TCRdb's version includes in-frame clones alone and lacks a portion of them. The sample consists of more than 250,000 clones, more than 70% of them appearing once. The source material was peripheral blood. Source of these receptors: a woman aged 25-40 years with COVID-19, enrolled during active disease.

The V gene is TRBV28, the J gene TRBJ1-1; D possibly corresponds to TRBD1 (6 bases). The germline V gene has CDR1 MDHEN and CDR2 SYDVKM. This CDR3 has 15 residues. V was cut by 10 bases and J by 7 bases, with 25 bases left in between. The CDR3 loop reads CATSRGGGGRGEAFF. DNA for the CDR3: TGTGCCACCTCCCGTGGCGGGGGCGGTAGGGGTGAAGCTTTCTTT. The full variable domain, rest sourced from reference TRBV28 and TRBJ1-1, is DVKVTQSSRYLVKRTGEKVFLECVQDMDHENMFWYRQDPGLGLRLIYFSYDVKMKEKGDIPEGYSVSREKKERFSLILESASTNQTSMYLCATSRGGGGRGEAFFGQGTRLTVV.

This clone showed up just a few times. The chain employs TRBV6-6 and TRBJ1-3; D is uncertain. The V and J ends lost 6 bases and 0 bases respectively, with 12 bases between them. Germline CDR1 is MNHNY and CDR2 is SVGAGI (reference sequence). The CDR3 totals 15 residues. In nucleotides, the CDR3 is TGTGCCAGCAGAAATCCGGGATCCTCTGGAAACACCATATATTTT. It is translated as CASRNPGSSGNTIYF.

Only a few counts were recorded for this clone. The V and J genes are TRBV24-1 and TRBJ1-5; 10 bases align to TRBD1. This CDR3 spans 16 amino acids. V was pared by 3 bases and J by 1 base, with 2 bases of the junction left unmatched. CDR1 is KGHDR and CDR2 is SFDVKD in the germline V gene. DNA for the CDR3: TGTGCCACCAGTGATCCGACAGGGGGCAGCAATCAGCCCCAGCATTTT. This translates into CATSDPTGGSNQPQHF.

The CDR3, as DNA: TGCAGTGCTAGTCGCGGTTTTGAAGCTTTCTTT. Translated, it gives CSASRGFEAFF. J is TRBJ1-1 and V is TRBV20-1; D unresolved. Trimming cost V 3 bases and J 7 bases, with 9 bases left between them. The CDR3 runs 11 residues. Germline V gives CDR1 DFQATT, CDR2 SNEGSKA (reference sequence).

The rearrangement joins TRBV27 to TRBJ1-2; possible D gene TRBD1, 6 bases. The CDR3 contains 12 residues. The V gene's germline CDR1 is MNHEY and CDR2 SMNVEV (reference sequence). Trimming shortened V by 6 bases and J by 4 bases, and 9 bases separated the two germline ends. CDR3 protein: CASRAGVYGYTF. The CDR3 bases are TGTGCCAGCAGGGCAGGGGTCTATGGCTACACCTTC.

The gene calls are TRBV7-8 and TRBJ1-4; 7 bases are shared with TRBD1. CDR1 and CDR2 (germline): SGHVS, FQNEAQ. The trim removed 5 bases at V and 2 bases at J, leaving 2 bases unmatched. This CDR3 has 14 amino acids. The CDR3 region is CASSLGGTNEKLFF. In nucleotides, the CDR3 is TGTGCCAGCAGCCTAGGGGGCACTAATGAAAAACTGTTTTTT. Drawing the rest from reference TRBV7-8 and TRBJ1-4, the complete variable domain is GAGVSQSPRYKVAKRGQDVALRCDPISGHVSLFWYQQALGQGPEFLTYFQNEAQLDKSGLPSDRFFAERPEGSVSTLKIQRTQQEDSAVYLCASSLGGTNEKLFFGSGTQLSVL.

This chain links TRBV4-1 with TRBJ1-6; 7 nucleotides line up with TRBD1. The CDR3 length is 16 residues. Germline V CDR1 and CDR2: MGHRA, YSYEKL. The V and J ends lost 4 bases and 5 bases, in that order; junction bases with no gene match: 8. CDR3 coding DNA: TGCGCCAGCAGCCCCCCCTCCGGGACAGATAATTCACCCCTCCACTTT. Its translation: CASSPPSGTDNSPLHF.

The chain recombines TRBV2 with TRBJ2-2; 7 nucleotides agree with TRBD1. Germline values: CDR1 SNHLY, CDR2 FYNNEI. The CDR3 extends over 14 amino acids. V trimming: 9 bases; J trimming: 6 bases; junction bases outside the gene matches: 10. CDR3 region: CASLTGIMAGELFF. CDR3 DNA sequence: TGTGCCAGTTTGACAGGGATAATGGCCGGGGAGCTGTTTTTT. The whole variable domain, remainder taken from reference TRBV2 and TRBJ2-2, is EPEVTQTPSHQVTQMGQEVILRCVPISNHLYFYWYRQILGQKVEFLVSFYNNEISEKSEIFDDQFSVERPDGSNFTLKIRSTKLEDSAMYFCASLTGIMAGELFFGEGSRLTVL.

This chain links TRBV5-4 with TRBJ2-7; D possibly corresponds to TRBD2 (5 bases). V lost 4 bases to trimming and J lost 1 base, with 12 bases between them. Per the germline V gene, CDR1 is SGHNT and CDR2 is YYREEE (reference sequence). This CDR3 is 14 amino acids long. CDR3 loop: CASSLRGGSYEQYV. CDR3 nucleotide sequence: TGTGCCAGCAGCCTTCGGGGTGGATCCTACGAGCAGTACGTC.

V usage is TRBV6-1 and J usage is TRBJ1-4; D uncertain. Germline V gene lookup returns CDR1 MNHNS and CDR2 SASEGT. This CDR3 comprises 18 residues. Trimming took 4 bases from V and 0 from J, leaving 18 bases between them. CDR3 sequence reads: CASSVSSEGKPTNEKLFF. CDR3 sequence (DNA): TGTGCCAGCAGTGTAAGTTCGGAGGGCAAACCAACTAATGAAAAACTGTTTTTT.

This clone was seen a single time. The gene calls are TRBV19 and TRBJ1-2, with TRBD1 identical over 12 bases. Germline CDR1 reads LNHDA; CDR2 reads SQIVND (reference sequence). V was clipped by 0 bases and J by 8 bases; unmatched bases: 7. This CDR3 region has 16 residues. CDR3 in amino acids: CASSIEYRDRGPGYTF. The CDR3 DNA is TGTGCCAGTAGTATAGAGTACCGGGACAGGGGGCCAGGCTACACCTTC.

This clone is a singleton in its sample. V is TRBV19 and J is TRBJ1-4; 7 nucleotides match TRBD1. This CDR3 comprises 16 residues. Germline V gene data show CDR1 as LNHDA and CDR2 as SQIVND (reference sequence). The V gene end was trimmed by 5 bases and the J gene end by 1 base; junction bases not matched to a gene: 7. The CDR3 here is CASSPLNRGTNEKLFF. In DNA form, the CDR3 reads TGTGCCAGTAGTCCACTAAACAGGGGAACTAATGAAAAACTGTTTTTT.

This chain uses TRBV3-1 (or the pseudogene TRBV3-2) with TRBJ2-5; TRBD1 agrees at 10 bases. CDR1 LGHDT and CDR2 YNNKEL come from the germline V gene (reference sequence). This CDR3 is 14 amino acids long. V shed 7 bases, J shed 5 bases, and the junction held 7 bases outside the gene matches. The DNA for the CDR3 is TGTGCCAGCAAGAGACAGGGGGCCAAGGAGACCCAGTACTTC. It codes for CASKRQGAKETQYF.